This passage covers 7 T cell receptor beta chains from one sample sequenced in a study of blood T cells in healthy people across ages. Primed by a sample-barcoded 5' primer and a J-beta primer mix, a second PCR proceeded for about 6 to 12 cycles. TCRdb processed the 5' RACE reads anew with MiXCR; each CDR3 protein has one entry. The sample lists approximately 760,000 distinct CDR3 sequences, 20% to 25% occurring once. These same data were also listed under a study on T cells of mothers and their children.

The sequenced sample was blood. The receptors were gathered from a boy aged 5-17 years in good health.

This sequence joins TRBV6-2 or TRBV6-3 and TRBJ2-2; TRBD2 agrees at 12 bases. Germline assignment: CDR1 MNHEY and CDR2 SVGEGT. This CDR3 region has 18 residues. The V gene end was trimmed by 0 bases and the J gene end by 1 base; junction bases not matched to a gene: 3. This CDR3 reads CASSYSLLAGGNTGELFF. CDR3 sequence (DNA): TGTGCCAGCAGTTACTCGCTACTAGCGGGGGGGAACACCGGGGAGCTGTTTTTT.

This chain connects TRBV5-1 to TRBJ2-5; TRBD2 matches at 9 bases. The assigned J gene may be wrong: the sequence end matches TRBJ2-7 better. CDR3 length: 17 residues. The germline gives CDR1 SGHRS, CDR2 YFSETQ. In DNA form, the CDR3 reads TGCGCCAGCAGCCAAGCCGGAGCGGGGGGTCCTTCCTACGAGCAGTACTTC. Protein: CASSQAGAGGPSYEQYF.

J is TRBJ1-5 and V is TRBV28; D gene ambiguous. This CDR3 contains 12 residues. CDR1 is MDHEN and CDR2 is SYDVKM in the germline V gene. V was clipped by 6 bases and J by 10 bases, with 13 bases between them. CDR3 in amino acids: CASRSLYGPQHF. Written as DNA, the CDR3 is TGTGCCAGCAGGTCGTTATATGGACCCCAGCATTTT.

The chain carries TRBV5-1 and TRBJ2-5, with D perhaps matching TRBD2 (7 bases). With the DNA end fitting TRBJ2-1 better, the J assignment may be wrong. CDR3 length: 14 residues. Per the germline V gene, CDR1 is SGHRS and CDR2 is YFSETQ. The CDR3 DNA sequence: TGCGCTACCAGACAGGCTAGCGGACCCAATGAGCAGTTCTTC. Amino acids: CATRQASGPNEQFF.

The V call is TRBV12-3 or TRBV12-4, the J call TRBJ2-3; 11 bases are a match to TRBD2. V dropped 7 bases and J dropped 6; count of bases not matched to a gene: 9. The CDR3 totals 15 residues. The CDR3 spells CASKRGLAEWDTQYF. Here the CDR3 DNA reads TGTGCCAGCAAACGGGGACTAGCGGAATGGGATACGCAGTATTTT.

A few counts support this clonotype. Compared with germline, one end of the junction differs, possibly owing to a read error. This rearrangement joins TRBV28 to TRBJ1-2; 7 bases fit TRBD1. The CDR3 totals 13 residues. Germline lookup yields CDR1 MDHEN and CDR2 SYDVKM. CDR3 protein: CASMGQNNYDYAF. CDR3 nucleotide sequence: TGTGCCAGCATGGGACAGAATAACTATGACTACGCCTTC.

The genes are TRBV11-2 and TRBJ2-1; D might be TRBD1 or TRBD2, each matching 6 bases. With 3 bases removed from V and 7 bases from J, the gap between germline ends came to 28 bases. Germline V gene sequence: CDR1 SGHAT, CDR2 FQNNGV. The CDR3 spans 19 residues. CDR3 coding DNA: TGTGCCAGCAGCTTTCCCATCCCGGGGGCGGAGTTAGACCTTAATGAGCAGTTCTTC. This sequence encodes CASSFPIPGAELDLNEQFF.